This T cell receptor beta chain originates from a study of shared clonotypes between healthy human individuals. Study as a whole: Each donor's CD8 memory used one plate, CD8 naive two, each CD4 subset three. General study findings and limits: A few donors had 4% to 6.5% of their naive CD4 clonotypes in common.

Terminally differentiated effector memory CD45RA+ cells were excluded from the naive CD8 cells, which were CD45RO-negative and positively selected for CCR7. The study enrolled healthy HIV-negative adults without recent acute infections or vaccinations as donors. The CDR3 sequence is 13 residues long. Germline CDR1 GTSNPN, CDR2 SVGIG (reference sequence). Trimming pared 2 bases from V and 3 bases from J, leaving 9 bases between. Of note for this clone: Its specificity is unknown.

Replicate PCRs run on sorted subsets employed roughly 190 ng DNA, some 33,000 T cell genomes. Assay used: immunoSEQ multiplex PCR; TCRdb lists only in-frame clones, some missing. Among roughly 2 million clones listed, about 95% were seen once. Sequenced input: naive CD8+ T cells sorted from blood. The clonotype was recovered from a man in his late teens or twenties in good health. The V call is TRBV30, the J call TRBJ2-3; a weak D match, TRBD2 (5 bases). CDR3 protein: CAWSSLATDTQYF. CDR3 nucleotide sequence: TGTGCCTGGAGTTCCCTAGCAACAGATACGCAGTATTTT.